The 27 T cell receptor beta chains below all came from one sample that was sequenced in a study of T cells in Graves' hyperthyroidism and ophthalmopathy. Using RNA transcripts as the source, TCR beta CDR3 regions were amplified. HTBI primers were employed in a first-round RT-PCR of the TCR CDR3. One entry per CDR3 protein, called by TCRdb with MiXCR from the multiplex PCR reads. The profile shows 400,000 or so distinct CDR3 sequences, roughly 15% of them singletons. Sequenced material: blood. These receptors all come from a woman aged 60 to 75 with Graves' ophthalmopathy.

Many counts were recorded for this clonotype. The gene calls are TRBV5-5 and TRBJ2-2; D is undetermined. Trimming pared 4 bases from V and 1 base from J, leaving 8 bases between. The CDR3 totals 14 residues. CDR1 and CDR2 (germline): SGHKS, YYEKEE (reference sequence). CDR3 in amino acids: CASSPWGNTGELFF. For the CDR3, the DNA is TGTGCCAGCAGCCCATGGGGGAACACCGGGGAGCTGTTTTTT. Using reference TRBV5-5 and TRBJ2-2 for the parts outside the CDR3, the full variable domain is DAGVTQSPTHLIKTRGQQVTLRCSPISGHKSVSWYQQVLGQGPQFIFQYYEKEERGRGNFPDRFSARQFPNYSSELNVNALLLGDSALYLCASSPWGNTGELFFGEGSRLTVL.

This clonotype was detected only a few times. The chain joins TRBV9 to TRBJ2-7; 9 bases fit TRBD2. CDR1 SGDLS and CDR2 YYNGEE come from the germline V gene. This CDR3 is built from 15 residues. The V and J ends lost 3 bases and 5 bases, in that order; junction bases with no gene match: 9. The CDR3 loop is CASSEGGRALDEQYF. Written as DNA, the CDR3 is TGTGCCAGCAGCGAGGGCGGGAGGGCCCTGGACGAGCAGTACTTC.

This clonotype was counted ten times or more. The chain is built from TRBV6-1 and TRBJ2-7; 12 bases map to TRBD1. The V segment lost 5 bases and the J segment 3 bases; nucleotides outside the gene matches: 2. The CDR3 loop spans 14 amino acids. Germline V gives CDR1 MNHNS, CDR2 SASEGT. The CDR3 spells CASSRDRGLYEQYF. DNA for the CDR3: TGTGCCAGCAGTCGGGACAGGGGGCTCTACGAGCAGTACTTC.

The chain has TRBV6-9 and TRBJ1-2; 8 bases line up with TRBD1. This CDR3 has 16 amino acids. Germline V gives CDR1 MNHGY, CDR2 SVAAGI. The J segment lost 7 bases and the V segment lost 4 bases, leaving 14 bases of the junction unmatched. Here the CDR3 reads CASSFSELQGDRGYTF. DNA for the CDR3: TGTGCCAGCAGTTTCTCCGAACTACAGGGGGACCGTGGCTACACCTTC.

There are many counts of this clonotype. CDR3 nucleotide sequence: TGTGCCAGCAGCCCGGACGGGACAGGCGCTTATGGCTACACCTTC. Encoded protein: CASSPDGTGAYGYTF. This chain links TRBV3-1 with TRBJ1-2; the match to TRBD1 covers 8 bases. The CDR3 runs to 15 residues. Germline lookup yields CDR1 LGHDT and CDR2 YNNKEL (reference sequence). Unmatched junction bases numbered 9, after V lost 4 bases and J lost 5 bases.

The CDR3 protein is CSAGLAGAYEQYF. The DNA for the CDR3 is TGCAGTGCTGGACTAGCGGGAGCTTACGAGCAGTACTTC. The chain carries TRBV20-1 and TRBJ2-7; 13 bases line up with TRBD2. Germline loops: CDR1 DFQATT, CDR2 SNEGSKA (reference sequence). Trimming removed 5 bases from V and 4 bases from J; junction bases left unmatched: 2. The CDR3 is made up of 13 amino acids.

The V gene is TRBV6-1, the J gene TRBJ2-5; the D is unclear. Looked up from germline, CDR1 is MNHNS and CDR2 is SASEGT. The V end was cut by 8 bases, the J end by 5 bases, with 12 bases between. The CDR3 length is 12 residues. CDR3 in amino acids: CASATLGETQYF. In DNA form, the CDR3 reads TGTGCCAGCGCCACGTTAGGGGAGACCCAGTACTTC.

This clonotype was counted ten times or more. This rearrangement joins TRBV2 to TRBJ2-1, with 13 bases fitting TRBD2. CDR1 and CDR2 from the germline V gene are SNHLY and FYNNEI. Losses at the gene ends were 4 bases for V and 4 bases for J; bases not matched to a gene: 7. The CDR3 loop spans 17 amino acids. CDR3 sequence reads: CASSGGTSGKTYNEQFF. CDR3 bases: TGTGCCAGCAGTGGGGGGACTAGCGGGAAGACTTACAATGAGCAGTTCTTC.

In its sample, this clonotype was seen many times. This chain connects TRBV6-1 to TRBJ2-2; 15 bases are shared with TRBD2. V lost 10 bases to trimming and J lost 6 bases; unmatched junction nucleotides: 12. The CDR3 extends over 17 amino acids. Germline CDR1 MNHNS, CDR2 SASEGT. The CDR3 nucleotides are TGTGCCATCGCCCCGGGACTAGCGGGAGGAGCGGCCGGGGAGCTGTTTTTT. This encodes CAIAPGLAGGAAGELFF.

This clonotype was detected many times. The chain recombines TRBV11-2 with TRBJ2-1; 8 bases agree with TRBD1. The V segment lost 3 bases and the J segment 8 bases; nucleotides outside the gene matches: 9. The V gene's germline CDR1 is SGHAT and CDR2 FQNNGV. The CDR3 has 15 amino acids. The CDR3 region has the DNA TGTGCCAGCAGCTTCGACAGGGGAAACTTGGATGAGCAGTTCTTC. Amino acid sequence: CASSFDRGNLDEQFF.

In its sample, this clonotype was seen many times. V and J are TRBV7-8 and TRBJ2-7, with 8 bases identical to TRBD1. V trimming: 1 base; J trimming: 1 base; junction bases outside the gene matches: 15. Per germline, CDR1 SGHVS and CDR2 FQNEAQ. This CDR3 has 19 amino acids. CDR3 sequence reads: CASSLEDGQGALFSYEQYF. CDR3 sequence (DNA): TGTGCCAGCAGCTTAGAGGACGGGCAGGGGGCTTTATTTTCCTACGAGCAGTACTTC.

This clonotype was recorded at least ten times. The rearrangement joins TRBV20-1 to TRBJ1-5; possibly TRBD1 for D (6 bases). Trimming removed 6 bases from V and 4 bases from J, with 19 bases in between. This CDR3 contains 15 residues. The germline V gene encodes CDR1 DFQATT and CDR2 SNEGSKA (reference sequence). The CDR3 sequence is CSAPRGARGNQPQHF. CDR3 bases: TGCAGTGCCCCACGGGGGGCGCGGGGTAATCAGCCCCAGCATTTT.

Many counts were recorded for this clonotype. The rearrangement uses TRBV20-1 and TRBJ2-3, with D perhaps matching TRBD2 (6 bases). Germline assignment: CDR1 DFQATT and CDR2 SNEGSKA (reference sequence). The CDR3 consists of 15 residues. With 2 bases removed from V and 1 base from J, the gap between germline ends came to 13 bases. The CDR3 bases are TGCAGTGCTAGATGGTCGGGGGACGGCACAGATACGCAGTATTTT. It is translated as CSARWSGDGTDTQYF.

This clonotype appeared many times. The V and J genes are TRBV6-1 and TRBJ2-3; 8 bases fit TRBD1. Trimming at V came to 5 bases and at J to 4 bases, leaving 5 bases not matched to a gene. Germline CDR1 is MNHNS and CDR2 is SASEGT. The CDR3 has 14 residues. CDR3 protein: CASSRTGWADTQYF. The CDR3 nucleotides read TGTGCCAGCAGTCGGACAGGGTGGGCAGATACGCAGTATTTT.

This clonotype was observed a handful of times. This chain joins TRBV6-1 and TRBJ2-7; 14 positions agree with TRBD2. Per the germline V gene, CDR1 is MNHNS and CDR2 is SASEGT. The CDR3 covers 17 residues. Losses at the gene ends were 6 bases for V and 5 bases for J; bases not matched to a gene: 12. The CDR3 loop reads CASRFTGTSGRGNEQYF. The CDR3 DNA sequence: TGTGCCAGCAGGTTCACCGGGACTAGCGGGAGAGGGAACGAGCAGTACTTC.

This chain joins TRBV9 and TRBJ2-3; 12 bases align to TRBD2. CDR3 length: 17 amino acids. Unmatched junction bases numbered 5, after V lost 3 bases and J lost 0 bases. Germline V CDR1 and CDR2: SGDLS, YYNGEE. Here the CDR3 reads CASSEGGTSGSTDTQYF. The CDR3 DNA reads TGTGCCAGCAGCGAGGGAGGGACTAGCGGGAGCACAGATACGCAGTATTTT.

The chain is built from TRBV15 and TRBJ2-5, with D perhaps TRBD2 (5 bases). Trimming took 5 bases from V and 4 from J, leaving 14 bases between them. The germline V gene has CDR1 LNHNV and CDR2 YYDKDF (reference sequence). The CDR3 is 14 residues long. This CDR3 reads CATSWVGVGETQYF. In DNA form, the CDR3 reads TGTGCCACCAGCTGGGTGGGAGTCGGAGAGACCCAGTACTTC. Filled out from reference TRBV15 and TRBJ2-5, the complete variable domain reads DAMVIQNPRYQVTQFGKPVTLSCSQTLNHNVMYWYQQKSSQAPKLLFHYYDKDFNNEADTPDNFQSRRPNTSFCFLDIRSPGLGDTAMYLCATSWVGVGETQYFGPGTRLLVL.

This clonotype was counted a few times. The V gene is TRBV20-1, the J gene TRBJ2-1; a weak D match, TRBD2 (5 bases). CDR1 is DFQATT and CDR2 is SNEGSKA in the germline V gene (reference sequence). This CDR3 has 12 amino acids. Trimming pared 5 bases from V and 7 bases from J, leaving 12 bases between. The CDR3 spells CSAGGLVNEQFF. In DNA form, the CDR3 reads TGCAGTGCTGGAGGACTCGTAAATGAGCAGTTCTTC.

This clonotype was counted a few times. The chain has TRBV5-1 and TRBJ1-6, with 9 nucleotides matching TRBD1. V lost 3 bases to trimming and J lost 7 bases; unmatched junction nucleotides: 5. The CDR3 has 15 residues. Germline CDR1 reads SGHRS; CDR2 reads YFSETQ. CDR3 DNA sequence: TGCGCCAGCAGCTCGGACAGGGGACGGAATTCACCCCTCCACTTT. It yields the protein CASSSDRGRNSPLHF.

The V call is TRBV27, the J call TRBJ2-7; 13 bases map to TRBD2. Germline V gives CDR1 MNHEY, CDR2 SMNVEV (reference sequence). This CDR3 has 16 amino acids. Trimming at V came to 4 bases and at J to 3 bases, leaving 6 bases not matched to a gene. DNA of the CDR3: TGTGCCAGCAGTTCAAGACTAGCGGGAGGCTACTACGAGCAGTACTTC. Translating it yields CASSSRLAGGYYEQYF.

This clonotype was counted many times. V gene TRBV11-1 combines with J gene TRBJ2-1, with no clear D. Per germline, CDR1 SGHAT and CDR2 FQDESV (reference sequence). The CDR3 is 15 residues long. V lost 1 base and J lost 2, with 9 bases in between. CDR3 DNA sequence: TGTGCCAGCAGCTTAGAACAGAATACCTACAATGAGCAGTTCTTC. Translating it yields CASSLEQNTYNEQFF.

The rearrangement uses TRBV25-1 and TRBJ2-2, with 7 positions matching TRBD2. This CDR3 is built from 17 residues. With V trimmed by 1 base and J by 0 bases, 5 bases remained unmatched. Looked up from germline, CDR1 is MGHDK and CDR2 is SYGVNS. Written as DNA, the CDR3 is TGTGCCAGCAGTGAATTGGGAGCGGGAACGAACACCGGGGAGCTGTTTTTT. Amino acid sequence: CASSELGAGTNTGELFF.

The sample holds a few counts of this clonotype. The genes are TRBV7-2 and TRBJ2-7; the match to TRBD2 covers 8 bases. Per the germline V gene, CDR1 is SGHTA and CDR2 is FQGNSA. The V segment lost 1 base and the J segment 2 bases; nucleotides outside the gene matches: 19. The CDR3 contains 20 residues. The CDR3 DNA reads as TGTGCCAGCAGCTTAGGGGGGCGTGGGTCGGCGGGAGGAAATCCCTACGAGCAGTACTTC. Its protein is CASSLGGRGSAGGNPYEQYF.

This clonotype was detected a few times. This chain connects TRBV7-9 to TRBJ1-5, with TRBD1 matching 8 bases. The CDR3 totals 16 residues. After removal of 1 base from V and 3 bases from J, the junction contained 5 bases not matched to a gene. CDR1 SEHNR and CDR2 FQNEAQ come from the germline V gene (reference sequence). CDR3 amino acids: CASSLGPTGDNQPQHF. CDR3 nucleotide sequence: TGTGCCAGCAGCTTAGGCCCGACAGGGGACAATCAGCCCCAGCATTTT.

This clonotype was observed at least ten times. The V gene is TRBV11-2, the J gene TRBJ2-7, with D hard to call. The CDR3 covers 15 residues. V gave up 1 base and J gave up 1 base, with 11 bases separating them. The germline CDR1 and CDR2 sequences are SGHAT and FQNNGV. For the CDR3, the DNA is TGTGCCAGCAGCTTAGTGGTAGGTTTATCCTACGAGCAGTACTTC. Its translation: CASSLVVGLSYEQYF.

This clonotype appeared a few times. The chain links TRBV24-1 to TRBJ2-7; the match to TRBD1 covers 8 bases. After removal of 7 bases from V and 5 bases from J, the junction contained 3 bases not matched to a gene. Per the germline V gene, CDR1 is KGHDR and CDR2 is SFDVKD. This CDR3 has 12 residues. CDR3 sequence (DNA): TGTGCCACCAGGGACAGGGCCGACGAGCAGTACTTC. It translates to CATRDRADEQYF.

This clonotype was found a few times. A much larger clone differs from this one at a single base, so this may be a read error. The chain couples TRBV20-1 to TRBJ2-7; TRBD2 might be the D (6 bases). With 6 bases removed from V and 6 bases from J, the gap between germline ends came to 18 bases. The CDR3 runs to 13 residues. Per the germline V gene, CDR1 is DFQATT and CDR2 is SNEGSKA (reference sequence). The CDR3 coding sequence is TGCAGTGCCGGCAGGGACTTAGCCTGCGAGCAGTACTTC. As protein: CSAGRDLACEQYF.